The 24 T cell receptor beta chains below all came from one sample that was sequenced in a study of Graves' ophthalmopathy and Graves' hyperthyroidism. The sequenced template was RNA, covering the TCR beta CDR3 region. HTBI primers primed a first-round RT-PCR, and a second-round multiplex PCR followed. Via MiXCR, TCRdb re-called the multiplex PCR reads, giving one row per CDR3 protein. In the table there are about 1.2 million distinct CDR3 sequences, about 40% of which are singletons. Sequenced sample: peripheral blood or thyroid tissue (not recorded which). The receptors come from an adult man with Graves' hyperthyroidism.

Many counts were recorded for this clonotype. The chain links TRBV19 to TRBJ2-2; 9 bases map to TRBD1. The CDR3 contains 15 residues. V shed 5 bases, J shed 7 bases, and the junction held 8 bases outside the gene matches. Germline CDR1 is LNHDA and CDR2 is SQIVND (reference sequence). The CDR3 DNA follows: TGTGCCAGTAGTGCGTGGGACAGGGATATCGGGGAGCTGTTTTTT. The encoded protein is CASSAWDRDIGELFF.

This clonotype was found many times. The V gene is TRBV29-1, the J gene TRBJ2-5, with D perhaps TRBD2 (6 bases). Between the trimmed V and J ends, which lost 4 bases and 1 base, there was a span of 7 bases. Germline V gives CDR1 SQVTM, CDR2 ANQGSEA. The CDR3 covers 12 residues. The CDR3 protein is CSVGSGQETQYF. In DNA form, the CDR3 reads TGCAGCGTTGGTAGCGGCCAAGAGACCCAGTACTTC.

Regarding this clonotype: A much larger clone differs from this one at a single base, so this may be a read error. This chain joins TRBV14 and TRBJ2-7, with D uncertain. This CDR3 contains 15 residues. Germline V gives CDR1 SGHDN, CDR2 FVKESK. Trimming stripped 1 base from V and 3 bases from J, with 13 bases between. The CDR3 loop reads CASSQGPTRLYEQYF. DNA for the CDR3: TGTGCCAGCAGCCAAGGTCCAACCAGACTCTACGAGCAGTACTTC.

DNA for the CDR3: TGTGCCTGGAGTGCTATAGGGCGGAACAATCAGCCCCAGCATTTT. Encoded protein: CAWSAIGRNNQPQHF. This sequence joins TRBV7-3 and TRBJ1-5, with D unresolved. Trimming pared 11 bases from V and 3 bases from J, leaving 20 bases between. This CDR3 region has 15 residues. Germline assignment: CDR1 SGHTA and CDR2 FQGTGA.

This clonotype appeared many times. The genes are TRBV7-9 and TRBJ2-7; D is perhaps TRBD1 or TRBD2 (5 bases each). Germline lookup yields CDR1 SEHNR and CDR2 FQNEAQ (reference sequence). V lost 8 bases and J lost 4, with 9 bases in between. The CDR3 totals 11 residues. The CDR3 nucleotides are TGTGCCAGCGGGACGGGGTACGAGCAGTACTTC. Its protein product is CASGTGYEQYF. Supplemented by reference TRBV7-9 and TRBJ2-7, the full variable domain reads DTGVSQNPRHKITKRGQNVTFRCDPISEHNRLYWYRQTLGQGPEFLTYFQNEAQLEKSRLLSDRFSAERPKGSFSTLEIQRTEQGDSAMYLCASGTGYEQYFGPGTRLTVT.

The rearrangement uses TRBV2 and TRBJ1-5, with no clear D. The CDR3 runs 14 residues. The V gene's germline CDR1 is SNHLY and CDR2 FYNNEI. The CDR3 here is CAREWGGSNQPQHF. CDR3 DNA sequence: TGTGCTAGAGAGTGGGGTGGGAGCAATCAGCCCCAGCATTTT.

In its sample, this clonotype was seen many times. The chain couples TRBV6-5 to TRBJ1-6; 10 bases are shared with TRBD1. V was clipped by 2 bases and J by 10 bases; unmatched bases: 2. Per germline, CDR1 MNHEY and CDR2 SVGAGI. This CDR3 region has 14 residues. For the CDR3, the DNA is TGTGCCAGCAGTTACGGGACAGGGGAATCACCCCTCCACTTT. Protein product: CASSYGTGESPLHF.

There are many counts of this clonotype. The chain combines TRBV20-1 with TRBJ2-7; no reliable D call. V was trimmed by 2 bases and J by 6 bases, leaving 14 bases between them. Germline CDR1 DFQATT, CDR2 SNEGSKA (reference sequence). The CDR3 totals 13 residues. CDR3 in amino acids: CSARKGQTREQYF. DNA of the CDR3: TGCAGTGCTAGAAAAGGTCAGACCCGCGAGCAGTACTTC.

V usage is TRBV15 and J usage is TRBJ2-2, with D unclear. Per the germline V gene, CDR1 is LNHNV and CDR2 is YYDKDF (reference sequence). V was cut by 1 base and J by 6 bases, with 9 bases left in between. CDR3 length: 14 residues. The CDR3 coding sequence is TGTGCCACCAGCAGAGTACGGGTATCCGGGGAGCTGTTTTTT. Amino acid sequence: CATSRVRVSGELFF.

The chain employs TRBV2 and TRBJ2-7, with TRBD2 matching 15 bases. The CDR3 extends over 16 amino acids. CDR1 and CDR2 from the germline V gene are SNHLY and FYNNEI. V was clipped by 5 bases and J by 2 bases; unmatched bases: 4. CDR3 in amino acids: CASSFGLAGGAYEQYF. The CDR3, as DNA: TGTGCCAGCAGTTTCGGACTAGCGGGGGGGGCCTACGAGCAGTACTTC.

The V gene is TRBV29-1, the J gene TRBJ2-5; either TRBD1 or TRBD2 may fit D (5 bases each). From germline, CDR1 is SQVTM and CDR2 ANQGSEA. Trimming removed 5 bases from V and 7 bases from J, with 20 bases in between. This CDR3 is 14 amino acids long. The CDR3 nucleotides are TGCAGCGTTATTGAGGGGCGACAGTCCGGGACCCAGTACTTC. Its protein is CSVIEGRQSGTQYF.

This clonotype appeared many times. The chain couples TRBV2 to TRBJ1-4; D ambiguous. The length of the CDR3 is 14 residues. Per the germline V gene, CDR1 is SNHLY and CDR2 is FYNNEI. V shed 10 bases and J shed 5 bases, with 17 bases lying between them. The CDR3 bases are TGTGCCACCCGAGGGAGGTCAGGAAATGAAAAACTGTTTTTT. Its protein product is CATRGRSGNEKLFF.

This clonotype has more than one count but fewer than ten. This chain uses TRBV6-5 with TRBJ1-5; D is unclear. Trimming removed 6 bases at V and 7 bases at J, with 16 bases between. The CDR3 loop spans 14 amino acids. The germline CDR1 and CDR2 sequences are MNHEY and SVGAGI. The CDR3 DNA follows: TGTGCCAGCAGCCATAAGACCTGGACCCAGCCCCAGCATTTT. It specifies CASSHKTWTQPQHF.

This chain uses TRBV9 with TRBJ1-4, with no clear D. CDR1 is SGDLS, CDR2 YYNGEE, per germline. The ends were cut back, 0 bases at V and 8 bases at J, with 11 bases in the middle. CDR3 size: 14 residues. As DNA, the CDR3 is TGTGCCAGCAGCGTAGGGAAGTTGCGGGAAAAACTGTTTTTT. It translates to CASSVGKLREKLFF.

This clonotype was counted once. Possible read error: a much larger clone is one base away. The rearrangement uses TRBV28 and TRBJ2-7; D might be TRBD2 (5 bases). Germline V gene sequence: CDR1 MDHEN, CDR2 SYDVKM. The CDR3 spans 15 residues. The CDR3 DNA follows: TGTGCCAGCAGCTTATCGTCTGGCCCGGGGTACGAGCAGTACTTC. It encodes CASSLSSGPGYEQYF.

The chain joins TRBV10-3 to TRBJ2-5; tentative D call: TRBD2 (5 bases). V gave up 10 bases and J gave up 2 bases, with 17 bases separating them. The V gene's germline CDR1 is ENHRY and CDR2 SYGVKD. This CDR3 spans 14 amino acids. The CDR3 region is CATNSGILQETQYF. The DNA of the CDR3 is TGTGCCACCAACTCCGGGATCCTACAAGAGACCCAGTACTTC.

The table lists this clonotype with many counts. This sequence joins TRBV7-9 and TRBJ1-1; TRBD1 is a possible D gene (5 bases). This CDR3 is 12 amino acids long. Germline loops: CDR1 SEHNR, CDR2 FQNEAQ (reference sequence). V lost 5 bases and J 5 bases, leaving 9 bases between the germline ends. The CDR3 region has the DNA TGTGCCAGCAGCCGGGGGTTTACTGAAGCTTTCTTT. This sequence encodes CASSRGFTEAFF.

CDR3 DNA sequence: TGTGCCAGCAGCACGCCGGGACCGGGTAATTCACCCCTCCACTTT. It is translated as CASSTPGPGNSPLHF. The chain is built from TRBV11-2 and TRBJ1-6; the D gene is possibly TRBD1 (5 bases). The CDR3 has 15 residues. Germline V lookup: CDR1 SGHAT, CDR2 FQNNGV. Trimming shortened V by 5 bases and J by 6 bases, and 14 bases separated the two germline ends.

This clonotype was picked up many times. The chain links TRBV2 to TRBJ1-2, with TRBD1 matching 9 bases. Germline lookup yields CDR1 SNHLY and CDR2 FYNNEI. The V and J ends lost 10 bases and 6 bases, in that order; junction bases with no gene match: 18. This CDR3 spans 16 amino acids. As DNA, the CDR3 is TGTGCCATCAGGAACATCCTTGGACAGGGGAGGAATGGCTACACCTTC. This gives the protein CAIRNILGQGRNGYTF.

The CDR3 is CASVLDTEAFF. CDR3 bases: TGTGCCAGCGTTTTGGACACTGAAGCTTTCTTT. The chain employs TRBV28 and TRBJ1-1; no definite D call. This CDR3 region has 11 residues. Trimming took 8 bases from V and 3 from J, leaving 7 bases between them. Germline V gene lookup returns CDR1 MDHEN and CDR2 SYDVKM.

The chain joins TRBV29-1 to TRBJ2-5; TRBD2 matches 9 bases. In germline, CDR1 is SQVTM, CDR2 ANQGSEA. The CDR3 is 13 residues long. J lost 1 base, V lost 8 bases, and 5 bases had no gene match. The CDR3 region is CSLGRGGQETQYF. The CDR3 DNA sequence: TGCAGCTTAGGGCGGGGGGGCCAAGAGACCCAGTACTTC.

This chain joins TRBV5-1 and TRBJ2-7; 12 nucleotides match TRBD2. The CDR3 length is 17 residues. Trimming removed 0 bases from V and 2 bases from J; junction bases left unmatched: 6. The germline V gene encodes CDR1 SGHRS and CDR2 YFSETQ. The CDR3 region is CASSLVPLAGGTYEQYF. For the CDR3, the DNA is TGCGCCAGCAGCTTGGTCCCTCTAGCGGGGGGGACCTACGAGCAGTACTTC.

This chain connects TRBV14 to TRBJ1-4, with 8 nucleotides matching TRBD1. J lost 12 bases, V lost 1 base, and 13 bases had no gene match. Germline loops: CDR1 SGHDN, CDR2 FVKESK. This CDR3 contains 16 residues. This CDR3 is CASSQAGTGGEVELFF. CDR3 nucleotides: TGTGCCAGCAGCCAAGCCGGGACAGGTGGTGAGGTGGAACTGTTTTTT.

The chain has TRBV27 and TRBJ1-6; D remains unclear. The CDR3 spans 14 residues. Trimming removed 3 bases from V and 5 bases from J, with 8 bases in between. The germline V gene encodes CDR1 MNHEY and CDR2 SMNVEV (reference sequence). CDR3 sequence reads: CASSFRSHNSPLHF. As DNA, the CDR3 is TGTGCCAGCAGTTTCCGCAGCCATAATTCACCCCTCCACTTT.